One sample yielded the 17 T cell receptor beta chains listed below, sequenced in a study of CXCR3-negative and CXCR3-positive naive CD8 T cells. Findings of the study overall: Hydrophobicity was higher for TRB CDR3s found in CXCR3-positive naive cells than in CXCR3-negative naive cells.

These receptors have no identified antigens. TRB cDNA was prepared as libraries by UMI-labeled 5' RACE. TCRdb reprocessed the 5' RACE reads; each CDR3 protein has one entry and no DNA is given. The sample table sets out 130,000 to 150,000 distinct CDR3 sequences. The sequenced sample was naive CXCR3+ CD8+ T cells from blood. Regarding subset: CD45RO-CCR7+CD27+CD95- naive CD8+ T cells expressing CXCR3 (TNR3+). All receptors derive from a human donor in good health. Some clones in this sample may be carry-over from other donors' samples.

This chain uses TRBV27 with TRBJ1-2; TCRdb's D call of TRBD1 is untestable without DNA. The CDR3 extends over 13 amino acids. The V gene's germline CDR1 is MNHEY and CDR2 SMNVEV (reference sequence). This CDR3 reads CASRTGIEIGYTF.

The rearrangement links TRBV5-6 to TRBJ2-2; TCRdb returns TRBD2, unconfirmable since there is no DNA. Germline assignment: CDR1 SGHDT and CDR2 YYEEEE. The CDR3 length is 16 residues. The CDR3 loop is CASSFAGLAEAGELFF.

CDR3: CASSLNGDTQYF. This chain uses TRBV7-3 with TRBJ2-3. Germline V gene sequence: CDR1 SGHTA, CDR2 FQGTGA. The CDR3 has 12 amino acids.

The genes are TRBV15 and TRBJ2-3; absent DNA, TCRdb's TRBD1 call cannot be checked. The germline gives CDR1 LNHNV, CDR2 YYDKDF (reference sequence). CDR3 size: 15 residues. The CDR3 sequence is CATSSRAPHTDTQYF.

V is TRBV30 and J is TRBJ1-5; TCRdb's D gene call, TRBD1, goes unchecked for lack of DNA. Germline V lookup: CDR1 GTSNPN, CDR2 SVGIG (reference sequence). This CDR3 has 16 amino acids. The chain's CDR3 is CAWSAGQGESNQPQHF.

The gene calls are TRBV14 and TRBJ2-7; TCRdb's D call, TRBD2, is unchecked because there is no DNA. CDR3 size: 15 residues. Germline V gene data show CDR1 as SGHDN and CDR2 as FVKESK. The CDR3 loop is CASSQAGERDYEQYF.

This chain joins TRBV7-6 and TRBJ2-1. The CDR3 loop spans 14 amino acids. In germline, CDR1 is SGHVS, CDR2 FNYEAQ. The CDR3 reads CASSSRTISNEQFF.

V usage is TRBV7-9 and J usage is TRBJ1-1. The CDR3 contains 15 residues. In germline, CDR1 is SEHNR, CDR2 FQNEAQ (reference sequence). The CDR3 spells CASSLVSFMDTEAFF.

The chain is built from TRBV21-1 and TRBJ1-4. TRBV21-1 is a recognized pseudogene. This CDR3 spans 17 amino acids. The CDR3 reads CASSTELWKVPLEKLFF.

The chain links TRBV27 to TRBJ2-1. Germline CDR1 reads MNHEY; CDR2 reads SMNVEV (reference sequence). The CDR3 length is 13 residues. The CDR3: CASSLSWTNEQFF.

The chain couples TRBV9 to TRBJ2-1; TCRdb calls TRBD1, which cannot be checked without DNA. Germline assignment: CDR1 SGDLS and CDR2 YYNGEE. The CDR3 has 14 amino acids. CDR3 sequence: CASSPDVRGDEQFF.

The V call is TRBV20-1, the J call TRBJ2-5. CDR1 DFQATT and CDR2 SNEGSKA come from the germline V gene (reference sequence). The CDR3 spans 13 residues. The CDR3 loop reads CSARPGNQETQYF.

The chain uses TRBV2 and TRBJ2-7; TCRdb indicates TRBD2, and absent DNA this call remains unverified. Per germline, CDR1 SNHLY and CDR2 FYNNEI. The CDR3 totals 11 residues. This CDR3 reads CASTLSDEQYF.

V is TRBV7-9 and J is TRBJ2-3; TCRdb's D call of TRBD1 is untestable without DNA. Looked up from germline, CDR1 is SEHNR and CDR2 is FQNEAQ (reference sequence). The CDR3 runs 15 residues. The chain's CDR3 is CASSSDRVNADTQYF.

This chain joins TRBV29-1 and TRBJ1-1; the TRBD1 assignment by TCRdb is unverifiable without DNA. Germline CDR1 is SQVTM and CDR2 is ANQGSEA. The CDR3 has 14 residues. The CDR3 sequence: CSVELQGMNTEAFF.

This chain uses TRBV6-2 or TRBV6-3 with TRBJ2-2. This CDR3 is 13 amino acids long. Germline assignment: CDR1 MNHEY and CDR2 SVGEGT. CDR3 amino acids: CASSYLNTGELFF.

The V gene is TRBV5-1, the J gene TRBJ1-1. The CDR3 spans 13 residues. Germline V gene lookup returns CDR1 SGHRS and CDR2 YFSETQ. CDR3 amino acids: CASSLREYTEAFF.